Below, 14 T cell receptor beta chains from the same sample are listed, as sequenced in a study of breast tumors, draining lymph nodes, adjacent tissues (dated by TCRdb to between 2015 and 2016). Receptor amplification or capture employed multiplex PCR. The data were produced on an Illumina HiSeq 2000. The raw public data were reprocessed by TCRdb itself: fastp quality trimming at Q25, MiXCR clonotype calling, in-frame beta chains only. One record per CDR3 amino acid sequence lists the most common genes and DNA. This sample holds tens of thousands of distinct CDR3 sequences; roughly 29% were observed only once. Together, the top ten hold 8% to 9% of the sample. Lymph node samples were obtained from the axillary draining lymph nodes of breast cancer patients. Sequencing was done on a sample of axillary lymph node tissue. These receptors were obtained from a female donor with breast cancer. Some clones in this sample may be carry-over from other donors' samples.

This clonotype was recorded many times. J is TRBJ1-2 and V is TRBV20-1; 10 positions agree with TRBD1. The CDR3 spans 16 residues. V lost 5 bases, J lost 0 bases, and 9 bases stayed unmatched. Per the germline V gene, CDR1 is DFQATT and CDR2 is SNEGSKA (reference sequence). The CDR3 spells CSAWDRGGRANYGYTF. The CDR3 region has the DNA TGCAGTGCTTGGGACAGGGGAGGTAGGGCTAACTATGGCTACACCTTC.

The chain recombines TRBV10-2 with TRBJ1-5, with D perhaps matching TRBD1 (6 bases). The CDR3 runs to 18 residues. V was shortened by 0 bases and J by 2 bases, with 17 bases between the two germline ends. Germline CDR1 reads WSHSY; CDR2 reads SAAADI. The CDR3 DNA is TGCGCCAGCAGTGAGTCGAGGGGGGGAGAGGGTGGCAATCAGCCCCAGCATTTT. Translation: CASSESRGGEGGNQPQHF.

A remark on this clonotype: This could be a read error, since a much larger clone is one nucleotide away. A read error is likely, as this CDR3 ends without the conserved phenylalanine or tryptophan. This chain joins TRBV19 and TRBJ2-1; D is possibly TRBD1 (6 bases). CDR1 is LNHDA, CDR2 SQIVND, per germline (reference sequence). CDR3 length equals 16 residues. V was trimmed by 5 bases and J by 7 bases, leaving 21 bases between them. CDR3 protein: CASSDWFSSQGNEQFS. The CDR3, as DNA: TGTGCCAGTAGTGATTGGTTTTCTAGCCAGGGGAATGAGCAGTTCTCC.

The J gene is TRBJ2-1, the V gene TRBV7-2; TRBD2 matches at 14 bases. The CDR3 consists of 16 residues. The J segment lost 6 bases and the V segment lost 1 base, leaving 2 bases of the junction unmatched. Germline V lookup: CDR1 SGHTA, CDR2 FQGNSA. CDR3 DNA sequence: TGTGCCAGCAGCTTAGAGGGGACTAGCGGGAGCAATGAGCAGTTCTTC. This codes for CASSLEGTSGSNEQFF.

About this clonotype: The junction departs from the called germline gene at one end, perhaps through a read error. The CDR3 region has the DNA TGCAGTGCTAGAGGGGGGATAGCGGGTTCTCGGGAGACCCAGTGCTTC. Its translation is CSARGGIAGSRETQCF. This chain connects TRBV20-1 to TRBJ2-5, with 7 bases matching TRBD2. In germline, CDR1 is DFQATT, CDR2 SNEGSKA (reference sequence). The CDR3 loop spans 16 amino acids.

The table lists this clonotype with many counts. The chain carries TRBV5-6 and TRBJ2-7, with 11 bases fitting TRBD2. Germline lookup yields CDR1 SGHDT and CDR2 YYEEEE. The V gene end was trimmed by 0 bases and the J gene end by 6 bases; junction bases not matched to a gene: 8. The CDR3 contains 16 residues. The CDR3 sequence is CASSLAASGRHGEQYF. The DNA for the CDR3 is TGTGCCAGCAGCTTGGCCGCTAGCGGGAGGCATGGCGAGCAGTACTTC.

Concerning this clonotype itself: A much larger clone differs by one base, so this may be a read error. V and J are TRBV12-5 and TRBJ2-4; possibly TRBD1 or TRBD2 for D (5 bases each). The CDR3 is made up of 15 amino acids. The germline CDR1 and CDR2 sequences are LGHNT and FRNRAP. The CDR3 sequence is CASDLGQGVLNIQYF. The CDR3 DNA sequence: TGTGCTAGTGATTTGGGGCAGGGAGTTTTAAACATTCAGTACTTC.

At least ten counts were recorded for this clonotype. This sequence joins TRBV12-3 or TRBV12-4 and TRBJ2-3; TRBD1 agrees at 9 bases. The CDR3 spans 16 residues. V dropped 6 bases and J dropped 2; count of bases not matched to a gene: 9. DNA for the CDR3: TGTGCCAGCAGACGACAGGGGGAATGGTCCACAGATACGCAGTATTTT. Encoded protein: CASRRQGEWSTDTQYF.

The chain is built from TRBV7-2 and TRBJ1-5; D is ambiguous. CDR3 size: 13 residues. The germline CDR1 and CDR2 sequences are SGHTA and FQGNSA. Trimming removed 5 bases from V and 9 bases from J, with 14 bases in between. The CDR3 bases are TGTGCCAGCAGCATAGAGCAAAAACGGCCCCAGCATTTT. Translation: CASSIEQKRPQHF.

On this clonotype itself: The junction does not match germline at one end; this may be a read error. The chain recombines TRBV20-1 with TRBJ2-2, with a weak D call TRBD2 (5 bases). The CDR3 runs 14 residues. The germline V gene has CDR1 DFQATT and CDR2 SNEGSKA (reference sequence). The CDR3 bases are TGCAGTGCTCGAGTGACTAATAAACCCGGGGAGCCGTTTTTT. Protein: CSARVTNKPGEPFF.

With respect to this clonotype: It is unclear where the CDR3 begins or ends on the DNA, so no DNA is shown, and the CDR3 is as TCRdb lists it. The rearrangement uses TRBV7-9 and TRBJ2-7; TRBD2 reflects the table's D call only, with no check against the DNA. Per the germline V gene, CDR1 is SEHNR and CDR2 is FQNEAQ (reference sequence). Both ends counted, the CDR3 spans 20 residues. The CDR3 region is CASSFYICSASRSTRYEQYF.

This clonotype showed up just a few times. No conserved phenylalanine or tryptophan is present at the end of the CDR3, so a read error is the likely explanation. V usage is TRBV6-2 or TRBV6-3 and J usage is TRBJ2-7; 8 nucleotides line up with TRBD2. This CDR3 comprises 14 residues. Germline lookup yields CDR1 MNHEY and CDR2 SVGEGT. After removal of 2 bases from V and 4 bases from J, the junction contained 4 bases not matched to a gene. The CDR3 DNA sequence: TGTGCCAGCAGTTACACGGGAGGGACTTACGAGCAGTACCTC. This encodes CASSYTGGTYEQYL.

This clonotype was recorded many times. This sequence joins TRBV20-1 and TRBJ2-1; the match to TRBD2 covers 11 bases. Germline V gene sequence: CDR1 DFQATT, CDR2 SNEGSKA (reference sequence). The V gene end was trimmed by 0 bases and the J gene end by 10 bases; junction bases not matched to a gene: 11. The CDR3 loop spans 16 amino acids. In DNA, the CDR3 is TGCAGTGCTAGAGAGGAACTAGCGGGAGTAGGAAGGGAGCAGTTCTTC. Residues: CSAREELAGVGREQFF.

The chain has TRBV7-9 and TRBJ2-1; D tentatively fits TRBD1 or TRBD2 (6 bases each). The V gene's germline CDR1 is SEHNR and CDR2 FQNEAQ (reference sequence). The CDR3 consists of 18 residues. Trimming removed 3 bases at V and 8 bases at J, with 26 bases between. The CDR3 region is CASSFISGARGLIHEQFF. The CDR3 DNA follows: TGTGCCAGCAGCTTTATTTCGGGGGCGCGGGGTCTTATCCATGAGCAGTTCTTC.